The T cell receptor beta chain described here comes from a study of T cell repertoires in cytomegalovirus infection. Overall study context: An indication of both CMV infection and matching HLA type came from public TCR beta signatures. Notes on the study in general: There were HLA-C-restricted CMV-specific TCR beta clonotypes dominating the ex vivo response. Carriage of CMV together with the relevant HLA was identifiable through cumulative public TCR beta family frequency.

This clonotype was observed at least ten times. Its antigen is not identified. V lost 3 bases, J lost 5 bases, and 11 bases lay in between. The CDR3 sequence is 13 residues long. Germline V CDR1 and CDR2: SEHNR, FQNEAQ (reference sequence). One entry per CDR3 protein, called by TCRdb with MiXCR from the reads. The sample holds around 550,000 distinct CDR3 sequences, approximately 25% seen once. Material for sequencing was PBMCs. The TCR was taken from a human donor in good health (CMV status not recorded). Some clones in this sample may be carry-over from other donors' samples. The gene calls are TRBV7-9 and TRBJ2-7, with D possibly TRBD1 on 5 matching bases. CDR3 amino acids: CASSLGWGHEQYF. The CDR3 DNA sequence: TGTGCCAGCAGCTTGGGGTGGGGCCACGAGCAGTACTTC.